This T cell receptor (beta chain) was recovered during a study of T cells in pancreatic ductal adenocarcinoma. The selected patients with pancreatic ductal adenocarcinoma had surgery but no neoadjuvant therapy. With 0 bases removed from V and 2 bases from J, the gap between germline ends came to 15 bases. Looked up from germline, CDR1 is SGHRS and CDR2 is YFSETQ. The CDR3 consists of 16 residues. On this clone: The antigen is not known.

Whole-study results and caveats: Results skew toward the minority of patients with early-stage disease. Blood had more productive templates and 8 to 9.5-fold more unique clonotypes than tumor.

Profiling relied on immunoSEQ multiplex PCR, and the TCRdb table lists in-frame clones only, not all of them. The table includes approximately 9,400 clones, 60% to 80% detected once. The chain has TRBV5-1 and TRBJ2-7; D may match TRBD1 or TRBD2 (5 bases each). This receptor was taken from a human donor with pancreatic ductal adenocarcinoma. The sequenced material came from pancreatic tumor tissue. CDR3 loop: CASSLVLGDGAYEQYF. The DNA of the CDR3 is TGCGCCAGCAGCTTGGTTCTAGGGGACGGCGCCTACGAGCAGTACTTC.